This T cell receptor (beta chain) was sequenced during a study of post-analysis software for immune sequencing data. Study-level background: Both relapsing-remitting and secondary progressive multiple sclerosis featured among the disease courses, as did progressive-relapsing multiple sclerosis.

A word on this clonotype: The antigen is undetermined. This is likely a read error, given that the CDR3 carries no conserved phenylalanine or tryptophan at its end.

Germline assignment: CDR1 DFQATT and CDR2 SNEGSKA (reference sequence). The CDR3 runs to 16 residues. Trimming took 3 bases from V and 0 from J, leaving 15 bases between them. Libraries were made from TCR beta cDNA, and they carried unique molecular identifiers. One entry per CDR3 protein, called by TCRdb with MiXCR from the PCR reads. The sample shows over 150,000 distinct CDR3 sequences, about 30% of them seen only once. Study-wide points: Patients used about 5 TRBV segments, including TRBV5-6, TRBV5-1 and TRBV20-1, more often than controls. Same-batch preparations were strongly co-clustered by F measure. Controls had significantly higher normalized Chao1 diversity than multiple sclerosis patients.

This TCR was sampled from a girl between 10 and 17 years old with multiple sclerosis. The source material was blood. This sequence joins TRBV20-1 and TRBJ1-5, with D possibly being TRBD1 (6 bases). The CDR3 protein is CSASRDTQYSNQPQHV. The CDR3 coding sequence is TGCAGTGCTAGCAGGGACACCCAATATAGCAATCAGCCCCAGCATGTT.